This TCR beta chain was identified in a study of blood T cells in healthy people across ages. A J-beta primer mix and a sample-barcoded 5' primer were used in a second PCR of about 7 to 12 cycles. TCRdb reprocessed the 5' RACE reads via MiXCR and lists one record per CDR3 protein. The sample consists of around 690,000 distinct CDR3 sequences, under 70% of them appearing once. The CDR3 is 13 amino acids. V shed 2 bases and J shed 7 bases, with 11 bases lying between them. Germline CDR1 SNHLY, CDR2 FYNNEI. Sequenced material: blood. The chain has TRBV2 and TRBJ1-2; no definite D call. The clonotype was recovered from a man aged 55 to 70 in good health. The CDR3 protein is CASSEPRPSGYTF. CDR3 DNA sequence: TGTGCCAGCAGTGAACCCAGGCCGAGTGGCTACACCTTC.